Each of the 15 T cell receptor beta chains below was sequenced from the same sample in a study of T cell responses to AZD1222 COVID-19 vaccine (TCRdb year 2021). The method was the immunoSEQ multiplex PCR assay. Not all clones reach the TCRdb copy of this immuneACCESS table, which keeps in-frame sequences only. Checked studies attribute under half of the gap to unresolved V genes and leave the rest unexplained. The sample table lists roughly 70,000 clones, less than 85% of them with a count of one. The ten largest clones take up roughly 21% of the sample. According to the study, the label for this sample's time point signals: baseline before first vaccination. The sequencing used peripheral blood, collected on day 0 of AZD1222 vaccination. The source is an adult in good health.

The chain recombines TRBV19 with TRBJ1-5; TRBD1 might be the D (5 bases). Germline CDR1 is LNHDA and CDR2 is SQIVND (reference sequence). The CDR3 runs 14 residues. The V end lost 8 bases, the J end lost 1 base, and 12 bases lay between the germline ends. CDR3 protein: CASAGSHSNQPQHF. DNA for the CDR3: TGTGCCAGTGCAGGGAGTCACAGCAATCAGCCCCAGCATTTT.

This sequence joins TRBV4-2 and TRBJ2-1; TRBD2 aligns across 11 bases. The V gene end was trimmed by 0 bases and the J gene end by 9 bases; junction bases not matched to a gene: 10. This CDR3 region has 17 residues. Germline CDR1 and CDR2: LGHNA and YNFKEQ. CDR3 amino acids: CASSQDKSLAGVSEQFF. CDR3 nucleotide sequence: TGTGCCAGCAGCCAAGATAAGTCACTAGCGGGGGTATCTGAGCAGTTCTTC.

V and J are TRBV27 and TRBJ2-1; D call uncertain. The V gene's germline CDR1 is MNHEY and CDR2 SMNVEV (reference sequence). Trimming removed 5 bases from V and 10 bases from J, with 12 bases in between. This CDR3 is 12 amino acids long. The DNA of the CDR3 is TGTGCCAGCAGTCTCAGTCCTGGGGAGCAGTTCTTC. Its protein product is CASSLSPGEQFF.

CDR3 amino acids: CASSFSALSGANVLTF. The CDR3 bases are TGCGCCAGCAGCTTCTCGGCGCTCTCTGGGGCCAACGTCCTGACTTTC. The chain couples TRBV5-1 to TRBJ2-6; D remains ambiguous. V was cut by 2 bases and J by 0 bases, with 9 bases left in between. CDR1 and CDR2 (germline): SGHRS, YFSETQ. The CDR3 contains 16 residues.

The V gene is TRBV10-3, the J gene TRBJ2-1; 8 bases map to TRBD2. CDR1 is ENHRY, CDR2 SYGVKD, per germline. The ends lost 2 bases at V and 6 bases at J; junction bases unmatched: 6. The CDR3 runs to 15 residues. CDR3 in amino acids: CAISEREGGGNEQFF. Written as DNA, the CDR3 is TGTGCCATCAGTGAGCGGGAGGGCGGGGGCAATGAGCAGTTCTTC.

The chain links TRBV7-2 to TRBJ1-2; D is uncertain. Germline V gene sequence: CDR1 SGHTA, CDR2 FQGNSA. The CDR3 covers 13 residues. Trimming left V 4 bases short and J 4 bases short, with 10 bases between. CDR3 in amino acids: CASSSFMGYGYTF. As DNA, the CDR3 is TGTGCCAGCAGCTCATTTATGGGCTATGGCTACACCTTC.

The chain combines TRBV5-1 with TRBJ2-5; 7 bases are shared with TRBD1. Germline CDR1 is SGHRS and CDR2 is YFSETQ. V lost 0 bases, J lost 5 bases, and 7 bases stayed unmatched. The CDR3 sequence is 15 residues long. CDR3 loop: CASSLGGGVDETQYF. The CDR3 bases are TGCGCCAGCAGCTTGGGAGGGGGCGTAGACGAGACCCAGTACTTC.

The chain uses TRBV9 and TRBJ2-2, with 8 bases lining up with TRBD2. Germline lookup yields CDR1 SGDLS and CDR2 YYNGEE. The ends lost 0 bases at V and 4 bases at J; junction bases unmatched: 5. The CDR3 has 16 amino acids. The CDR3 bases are TGTGCCAGCAGCGTAGCGAGCGGGGGCGCCACCGGGGAGCTGTTTTTT. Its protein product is CASSVASGGATGELFF. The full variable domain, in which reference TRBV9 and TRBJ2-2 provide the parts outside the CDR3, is DSGVTQTPKHLITATGQRVTLRCSPRSGDLSVYWYQQSLDQGLQFLIQYYNGEERAKGNILERFSAQQFPDLHSELNLSSLELGDSALYFCASSVASGGATGELFFGEGSRLTVL.

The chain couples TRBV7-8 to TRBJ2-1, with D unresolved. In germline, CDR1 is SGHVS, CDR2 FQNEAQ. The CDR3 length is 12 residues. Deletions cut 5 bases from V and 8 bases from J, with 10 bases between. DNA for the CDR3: TGTGCCAGCAGCGCCGATTTCCATGAGCAGTTCTTC. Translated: CASSADFHEQFF.

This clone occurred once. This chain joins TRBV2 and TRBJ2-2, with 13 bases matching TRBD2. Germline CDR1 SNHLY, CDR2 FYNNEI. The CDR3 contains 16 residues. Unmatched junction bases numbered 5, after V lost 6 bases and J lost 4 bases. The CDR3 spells CASRGTSGRGTGELFF. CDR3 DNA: TGTGCCAGCAGGGGCACTAGCGGGAGGGGCACCGGGGAGCTGTTTTTT.

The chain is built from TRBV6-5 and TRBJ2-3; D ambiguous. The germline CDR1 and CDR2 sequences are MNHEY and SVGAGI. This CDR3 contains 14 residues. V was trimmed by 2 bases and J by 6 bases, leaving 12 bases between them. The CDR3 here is CASSYGPPGDTQYF. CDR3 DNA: TGTGCCAGCAGTTACGGCCCTCCCGGGGATACGCAGTATTTT.

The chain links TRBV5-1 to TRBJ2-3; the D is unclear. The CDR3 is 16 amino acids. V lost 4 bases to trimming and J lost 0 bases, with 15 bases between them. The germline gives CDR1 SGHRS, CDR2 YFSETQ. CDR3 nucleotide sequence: TGCGCCAGCAGCCTTAACCGGGTCCTTAGCACAGATACGCAGTATTTT. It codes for CASSLNRVLSTDTQYF.

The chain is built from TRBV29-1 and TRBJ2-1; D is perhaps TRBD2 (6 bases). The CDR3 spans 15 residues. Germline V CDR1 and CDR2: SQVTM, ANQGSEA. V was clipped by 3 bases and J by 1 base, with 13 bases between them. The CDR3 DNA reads TGCAGCGTTGACACCCCCGGAGGGTCCTACAATGAGCAGTTCTTC. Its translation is CSVDTPGGSYNEQFF.

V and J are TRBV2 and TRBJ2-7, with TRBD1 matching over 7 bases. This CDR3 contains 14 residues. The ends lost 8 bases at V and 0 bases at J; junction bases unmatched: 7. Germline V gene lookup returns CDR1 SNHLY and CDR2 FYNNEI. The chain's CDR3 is CASGGQRSSYEQYF. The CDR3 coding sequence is TGTGCCAGCGGGGGACAGAGGAGCTCCTACGAGCAGTACTTC. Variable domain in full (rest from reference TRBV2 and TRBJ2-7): EPEVTQTPSHQVTQMGQEVILRCVPISNHLYFYWYRQILGQKVEFLVSFYNNEISEKSEIFDDQFSVERPDGSNFTLKIRSTKLEDSAMYFCASGGQRSSYEQYFGPGTRLTVT.

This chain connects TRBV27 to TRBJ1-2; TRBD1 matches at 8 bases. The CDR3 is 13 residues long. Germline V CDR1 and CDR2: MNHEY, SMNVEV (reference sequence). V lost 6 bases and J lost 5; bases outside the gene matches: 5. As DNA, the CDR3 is TGTGCCAGCAGGTCCAACAGGGGGTATGGCTACACCTTC. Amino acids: CASRSNRGYGYTF.